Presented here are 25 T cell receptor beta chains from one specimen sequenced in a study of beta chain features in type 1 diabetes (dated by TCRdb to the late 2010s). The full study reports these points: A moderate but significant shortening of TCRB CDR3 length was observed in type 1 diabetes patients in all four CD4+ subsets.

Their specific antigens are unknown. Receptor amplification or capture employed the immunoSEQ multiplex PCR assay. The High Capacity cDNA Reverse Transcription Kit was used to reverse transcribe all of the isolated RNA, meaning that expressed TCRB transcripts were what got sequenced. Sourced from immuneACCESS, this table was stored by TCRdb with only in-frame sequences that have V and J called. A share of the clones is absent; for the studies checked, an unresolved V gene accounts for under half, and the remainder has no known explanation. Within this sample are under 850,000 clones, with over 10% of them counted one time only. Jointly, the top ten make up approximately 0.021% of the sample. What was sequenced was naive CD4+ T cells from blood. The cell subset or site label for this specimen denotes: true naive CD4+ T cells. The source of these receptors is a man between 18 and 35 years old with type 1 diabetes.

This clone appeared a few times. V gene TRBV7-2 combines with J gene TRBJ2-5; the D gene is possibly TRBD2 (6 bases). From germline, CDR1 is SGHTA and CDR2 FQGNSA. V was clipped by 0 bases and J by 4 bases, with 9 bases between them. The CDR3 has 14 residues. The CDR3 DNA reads TGTGCCAGCAGCTTAGCGGGGAGGATAGAGACCCAGTACTTC. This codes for CASSLAGRIETQYF.

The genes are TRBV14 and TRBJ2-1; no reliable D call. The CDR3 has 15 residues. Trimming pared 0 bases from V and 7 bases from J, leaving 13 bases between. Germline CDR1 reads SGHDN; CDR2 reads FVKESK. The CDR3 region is CASSQEWGLGNEQFF. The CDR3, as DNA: TGTGCCAGCAGCCAAGAGTGGGGTTTGGGGAATGAGCAGTTCTTC.

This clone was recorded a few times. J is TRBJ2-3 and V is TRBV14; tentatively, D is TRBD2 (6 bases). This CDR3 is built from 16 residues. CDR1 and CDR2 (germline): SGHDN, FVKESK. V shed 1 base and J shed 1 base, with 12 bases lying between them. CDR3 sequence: CASSQAAGWGTDTQYF. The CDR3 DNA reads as TGTGCCAGCAGCCAAGCGGCGGGATGGGGCACAGATACGCAGTATTTT.

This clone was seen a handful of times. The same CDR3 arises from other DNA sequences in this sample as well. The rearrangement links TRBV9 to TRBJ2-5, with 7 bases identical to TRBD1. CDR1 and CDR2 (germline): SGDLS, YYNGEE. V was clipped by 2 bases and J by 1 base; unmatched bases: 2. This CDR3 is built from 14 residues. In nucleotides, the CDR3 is TGTGCCAGCAGCGTGGGACAGCCCCAAGAGACCCAGTACTTC. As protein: CASSVGQPQETQYF.

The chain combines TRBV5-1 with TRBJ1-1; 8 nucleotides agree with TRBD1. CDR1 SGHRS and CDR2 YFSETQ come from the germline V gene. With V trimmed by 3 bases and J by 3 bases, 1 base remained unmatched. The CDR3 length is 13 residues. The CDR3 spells CASSSGQDTEAFF. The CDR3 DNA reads TGCGCCAGCAGCTCGGGACAGGACACTGAAGCTTTCTTT.

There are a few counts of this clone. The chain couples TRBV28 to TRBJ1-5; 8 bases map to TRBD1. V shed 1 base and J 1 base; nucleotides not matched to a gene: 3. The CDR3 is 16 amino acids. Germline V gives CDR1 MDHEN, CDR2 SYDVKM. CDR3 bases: TGTGCCAGCAGTTTATCCCAGGGGGCGAGCAATCAGCCCCAGCATTTT. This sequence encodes CASSLSQGASNQPQHF.

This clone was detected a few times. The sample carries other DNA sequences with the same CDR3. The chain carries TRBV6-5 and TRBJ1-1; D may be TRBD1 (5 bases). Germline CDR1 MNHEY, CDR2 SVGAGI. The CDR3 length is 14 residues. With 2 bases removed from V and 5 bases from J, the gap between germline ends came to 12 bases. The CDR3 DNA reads TGTGCCAGCAGTTACGGAGGGGTAGGAACTGAAGCTTTCTTT. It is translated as CASSYGGVGTEAFF.

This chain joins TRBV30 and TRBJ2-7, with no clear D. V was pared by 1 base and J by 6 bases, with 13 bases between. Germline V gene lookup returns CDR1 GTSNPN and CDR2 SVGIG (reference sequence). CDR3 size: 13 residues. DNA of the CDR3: TGTGCCTGGAGTGCCAGGTCACTCCCCGAGCAGTACTTC. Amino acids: CAWSARSLPEQYF.

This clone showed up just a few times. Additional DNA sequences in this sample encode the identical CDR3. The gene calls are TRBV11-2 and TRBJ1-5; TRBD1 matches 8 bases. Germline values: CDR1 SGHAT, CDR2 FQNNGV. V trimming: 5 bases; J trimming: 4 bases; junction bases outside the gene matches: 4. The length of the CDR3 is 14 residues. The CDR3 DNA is TGTGCCAGCAGCCCTGGACAGGGTAATCAGCCCCAGCATTTT. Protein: CASSPGQGNQPQHF. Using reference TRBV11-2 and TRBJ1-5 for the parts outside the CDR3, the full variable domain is EAGVAQSPRYKIIEKRQSVAFWCNPISGHATLYWYQQILGQGPKLLIQFQNNGVVDDSQLPKDRFSAERLKGVDSTLKIQPAKLEDSAVYLCASSPGQGNQPQHFGDGTRLSIL.

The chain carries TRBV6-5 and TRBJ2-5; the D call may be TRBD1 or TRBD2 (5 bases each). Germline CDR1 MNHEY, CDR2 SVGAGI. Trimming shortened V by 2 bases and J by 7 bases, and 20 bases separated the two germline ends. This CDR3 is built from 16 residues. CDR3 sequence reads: CASSYDVGTQFGTQYF. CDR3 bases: TGTGCCAGCAGTTACGACGTCGGGACCCAATTCGGGACCCAGTACTTC.

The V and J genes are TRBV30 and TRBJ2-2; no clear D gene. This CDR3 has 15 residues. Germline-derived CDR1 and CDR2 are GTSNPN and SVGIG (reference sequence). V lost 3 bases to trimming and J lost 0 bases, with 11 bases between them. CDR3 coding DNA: TGTGCCTGGAGGTCTCCAGGCCCGAACACCGGGGAGCTGTTTTTT. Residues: CAWRSPGPNTGELFF.

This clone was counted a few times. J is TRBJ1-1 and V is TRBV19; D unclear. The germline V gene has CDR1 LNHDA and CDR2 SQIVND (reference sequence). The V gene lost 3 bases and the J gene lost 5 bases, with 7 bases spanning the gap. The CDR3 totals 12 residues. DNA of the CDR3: TGTGCCAGTAGTATGACGCGGACTGAAGCTTTCTTT. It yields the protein CASSMTRTEAFF.

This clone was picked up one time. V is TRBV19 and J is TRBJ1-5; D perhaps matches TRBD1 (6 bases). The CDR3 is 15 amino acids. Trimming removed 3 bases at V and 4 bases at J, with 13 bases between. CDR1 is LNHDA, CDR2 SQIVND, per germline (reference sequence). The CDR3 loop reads CASSIAERGNQPQHF. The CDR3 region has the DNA TGTGCCAGTAGTATCGCCGAGAGGGGGAATCAGCCCCAGCATTTT.

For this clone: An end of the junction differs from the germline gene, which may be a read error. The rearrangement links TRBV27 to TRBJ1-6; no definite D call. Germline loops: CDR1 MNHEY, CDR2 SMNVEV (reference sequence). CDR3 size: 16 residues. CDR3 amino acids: CASSSWLLGNNLPLHF. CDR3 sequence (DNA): TGTGCCAGCAGTTCCTGGCTCCTCGGAAATAATTTACCCCTCCACTTT.

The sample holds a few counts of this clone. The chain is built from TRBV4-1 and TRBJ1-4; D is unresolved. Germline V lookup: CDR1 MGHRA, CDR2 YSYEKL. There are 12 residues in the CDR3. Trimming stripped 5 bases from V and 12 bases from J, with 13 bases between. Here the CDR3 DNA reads TGCGCCAGCAGCTTAATAGCCTCGGAACTGTTTTTT. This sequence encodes CASSLIASELFF.

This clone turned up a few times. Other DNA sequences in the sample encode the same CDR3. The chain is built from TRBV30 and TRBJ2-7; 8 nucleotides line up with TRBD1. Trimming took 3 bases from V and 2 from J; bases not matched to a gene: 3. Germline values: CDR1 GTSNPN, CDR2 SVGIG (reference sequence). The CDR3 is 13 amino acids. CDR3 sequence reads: CAWSAGGPYEQYF. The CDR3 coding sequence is TGTGCCTGGAGCGCAGGGGGCCCCTACGAGCAGTACTTC.

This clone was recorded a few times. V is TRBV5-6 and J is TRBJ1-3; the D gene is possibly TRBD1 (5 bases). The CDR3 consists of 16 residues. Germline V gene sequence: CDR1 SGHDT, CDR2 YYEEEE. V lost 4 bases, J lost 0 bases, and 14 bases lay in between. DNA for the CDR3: TGTGCCAGCAGCGAGGGACCGACTTACTCTGGAAACACCATATATTTT. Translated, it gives CASSEGPTYSGNTIYF.

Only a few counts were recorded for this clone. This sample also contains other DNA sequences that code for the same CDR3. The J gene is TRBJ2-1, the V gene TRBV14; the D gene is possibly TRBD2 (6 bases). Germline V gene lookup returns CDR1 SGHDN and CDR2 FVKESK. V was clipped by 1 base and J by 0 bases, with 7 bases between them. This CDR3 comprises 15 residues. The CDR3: CASSQVGGSYNEQFF. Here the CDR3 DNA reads TGTGCCAGCAGCCAAGTCGGGGGCTCCTACAATGAGCAGTTCTTC.

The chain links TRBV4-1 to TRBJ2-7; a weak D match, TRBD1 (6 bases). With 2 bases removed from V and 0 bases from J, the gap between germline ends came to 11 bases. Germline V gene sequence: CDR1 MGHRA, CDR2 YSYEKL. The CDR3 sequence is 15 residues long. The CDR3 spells CASSQPDRSSYEQYF. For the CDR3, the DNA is TGCGCCAGCAGCCAACCGGACAGAAGCTCCTACGAGCAGTACTTC.

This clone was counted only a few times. Here the CDR3 reads CASSLRGADTQYF. Written as DNA, the CDR3 is TGTGCCAGCAGCTTGCGAGGGGCAGATACGCAGTATTTT. The J gene is TRBJ2-3, the V gene TRBV5-6, with D perhaps TRBD1 or TRBD2 (5 bases each). The CDR3 spans 13 residues. CDR1 and CDR2 (germline): SGHDT, YYEEEE. V was pared by 1 base and J by 4 bases, with 7 bases between.

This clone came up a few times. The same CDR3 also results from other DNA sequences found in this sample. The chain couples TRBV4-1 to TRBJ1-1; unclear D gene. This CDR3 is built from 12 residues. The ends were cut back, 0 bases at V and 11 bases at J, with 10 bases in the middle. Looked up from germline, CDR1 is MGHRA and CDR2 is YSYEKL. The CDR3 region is CASSQEGQGAFF. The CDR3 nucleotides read TGCGCCAGCAGCCAAGAAGGGCAAGGTGCTTTCTTT.

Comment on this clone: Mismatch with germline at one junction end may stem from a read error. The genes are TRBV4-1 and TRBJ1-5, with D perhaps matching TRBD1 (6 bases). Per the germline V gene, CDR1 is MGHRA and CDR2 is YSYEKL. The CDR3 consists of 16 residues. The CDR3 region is CASSPTGQGSNQPQHF. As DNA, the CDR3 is TGTGCCAGCAGCCCAACAGGCCAGGGGAGCAATCAGCCCCAGCATTTT.

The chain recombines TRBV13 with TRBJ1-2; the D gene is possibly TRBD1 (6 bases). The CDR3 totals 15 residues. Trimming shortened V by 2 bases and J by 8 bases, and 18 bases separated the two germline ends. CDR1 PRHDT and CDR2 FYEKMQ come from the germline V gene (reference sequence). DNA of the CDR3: TGTGCCAGCAGCTTAACTGGGGGCCCTAGGAAGGGCTACACCTTC. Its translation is CASSLTGGPRKGYTF.

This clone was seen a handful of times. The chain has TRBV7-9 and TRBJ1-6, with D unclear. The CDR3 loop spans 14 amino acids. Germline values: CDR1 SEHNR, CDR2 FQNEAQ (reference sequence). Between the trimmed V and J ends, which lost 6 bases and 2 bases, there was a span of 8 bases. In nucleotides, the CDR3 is TGTGCCAGCAGTCTACTAACCTATAATTCACCCCTCCACTTT. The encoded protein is CASSLLTYNSPLHF. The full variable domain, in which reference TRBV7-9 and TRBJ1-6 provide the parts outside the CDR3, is DTGVSQNPRHKITKRGQNVTFRCDPISEHNRLYWYRQTLGQGPEFLTYFQNEAQLEKSRLLSDRFSAERPKGSFSTLEIQRTEQGDSAMYLCASSLLTYNSPLHFGNGTRLTVT.

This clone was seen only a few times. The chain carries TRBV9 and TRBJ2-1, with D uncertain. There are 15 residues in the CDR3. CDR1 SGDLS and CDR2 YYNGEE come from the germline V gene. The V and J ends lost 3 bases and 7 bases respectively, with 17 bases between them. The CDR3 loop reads CASSAPALGWNEQFF. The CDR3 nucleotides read TGTGCCAGCAGCGCCCCGGCTCTAGGGTGGAATGAGCAGTTCTTC.